Listed below are T cell receptor beta chains from one sample, sequenced in a study of cytomegalovirus exposure and HLA in healthy donors. Sequencing used immunoSEQ multiplex PCR; TCRdb keeps in-frame clones, though not all of them. The profile shows 110,000 to 150,000 clones, about two thirds of them singletons. The sequenced sample consisted of PBMCs. The receptors originated from a woman aged 60-75 years in good health and CMV-seropositive. The CDR3 runs from the conserved cysteine through the conserved F or W. Each record gives: J gene, D gene, clone size, CDR3 length, V gene, CDR3 DNA, CDR3 protein. The D gene is left open where the match is weak. Only some rows state a clone size, as once, few, many or a class for expanded clones.

TRBJ2-1 TRBD2 few 14 TRBV19 TGTGCCAGTAGTTACGGACTAGCGGTTCCTGAGCAGTTCTTC CASSYGLAVPEQFF
TRBJ2-2 TRBD1 NA 14 TRBV12-5 TGTGCTAGTGGTTTGGAAACAGGGGTCGGGGAGCTGTTTTTT CASGLETGVGELFF
TRBJ1-5 NA NA 12 TRBV28 TGTGCCAGCAGCCTCCGGAATCAGCCCCAGCATTTT CASSLRNQPQHF
TRBJ2-5 NA NA 16 TRBV11-2 TGTGCCAGCAGCTTAGGAGGGCGGTTGGGATCAGAGACCCAGTACTTC CASSLGGRLGSETQYF
TRBJ2-1 NA few 15 TRBV11-3 TGTGCCAGCAGCTTAGAGGCGGGCTCGAACAATGAGCAGTTCTTC CASSLEAGSNNEQFF
TRBJ2-7 NA NA 16 TRBV2 TGTGCCAGCAGTGGGGGCTCCGGGACACCATTCTACGAGCAGTACTTC CASSGGSGTPFYEQYF
TRBJ1-2 TRBD1 NA 15 TRBV7-9 TGTGCCAGCAGCCCCCGGACAGGGGTAGGCTATGGCTACACCTTC CASSPRTGVGYGYTF
TRBJ2-5 TRBD2 NA 15 TRBV5-1 TGCGCCAGCAGCTTGCCCGGACTAGCAGGAGAGACCCAGTACTTC CASSLPGLAGETQYF
TRBJ2-3 NA few 14 TRBV6-1 TGTGCCAGCAGTCTACGGACTTCTTCTGATACGCAGTATTTT CASSLRTSSDTQYF
TRBJ1-2 TRBD1 NA 13 TRBV6-1 TGTGCCAGCAACCCGGACAGGGTCTATGGCTACACCTTC CASNPDRVYGYTF
TRBJ2-5 TRBD1 NA 13 TRBV10-1 TGCGCCAGCAGTCGCGGACAGGGAGAGACCCAGTACTTC CASSRGQGETQYF
TRBJ2-5 TRBD2 NA 13 TRBV29-1 TGCAGCACGGGGGGGGGCTTCCAAGAGACCCAGTACTTC CSTGGGFQETQYF
TRBJ2-7 NA NA 15 TRBV6-1 TGTGCCAGCAGTGAAAGGGGTCCCCATTACTACGAGCAGTACTTC CASSERGPHYYEQYF
TRBJ2-4 NA NA 13 TRBV9 TGTGCCAGCAGCGCGGAGGCGGTAGGGATTCAGTACTTC CASSAEAVGIQYF
TRBJ1-2 TRBD1 few 15 TRBV5-1 TGCGCCAGCAGCTTGGAGGGACAGGGGAGCTATGGCTACACCTTC CASSLEGQGSYGYTF
TRBJ1-4 TRBD1 NA 14 TRBV19 TGTGCCAGTAGTATCCAGGGACAGAGTGAAAAACTGTTTTTT CASSIQGQSEKLFF
TRBJ1-1 NA NA 15 TRBV5-5 TGTGCCAGCAGCTTTGGTAGGGGGACGCTGCCTGAAGCTTTCTTT CASSFGRGTLPEAFF
TRBJ2-2 NA NA 14 TRBV7-3 TGTGCCAGCAGCTGGCAGGGGACGGGCGGGGAGCTGTTTTTT CASSWQGTGGELFF
TRBJ2-2 NA few 15 TRBV2 TGTGCCAGCAGTCCTCAGGGGAAACAAGGTGGGGAGCTGTTTTTT CASSPQGKQGGELFF
TRBJ1-5 TRBD1 NA 12 TRBV7-9 TGTTCCAGCAGCCCCGGACAGGGGCTCCAGCATTTT CSSSPGQGLQHF
TRBJ2-1 TRBD2 NA 15 TRBV6-1 TGTGCCAGCGGAAGCGGGAGCGGGGGATACAATGAGCAGTTCTTC CASGSGSGGYNEQFF
TRBJ2-7 NA NA 12 TRBV14 TGTGCCAGCAGCCAAGATCGGGGAGAGCAGTACTTC CASSQDRGEQYF
TRBJ1-5 NA NA 12 TRBV6-1 TGTGCCAGCAGTGGAACGCTCGAGTGCCAGCATTTT CASSGTLECQHF
TRBJ2-1 NA NA 15 TRBV6-4 TGTGCCAGCAGTGAGACTACCGAAGGTTTCAATGAGCAGTTCTTC CASSETTEGFNEQFF
TRBJ1-1 NA NA 13 TRBV6-1 TGTGCCAGCAGTCCGACAGCTAATGGTGAAGCTTTCTTT CASSPTANGEAFF
TRBJ1-3 NA NA 14 TRBV13 TGTGCCAGCAGCCGGAGGGGATCTGGAAACACCATATATTTT CASSRRGSGNTIYF
TRBJ2-7 TRBD1 NA 13 TRBV5-4 TGTGCCAGCGGGGGACAGGGTGTCTACGAGCAGTACTTC CASGGQGVYEQYF
TRBJ1-4 NA few 16 TRBV6-1 TGTGCCAGCAGTGAAGATCGGGGAACAGCCAATGAAAAACTGTTTTTT CASSEDRGTANEKLFF
TRBJ1-1 TRBD1 NA 13 TRBV29-1 TGCAGCGTTGCGGACAGGGGGTTTACTGAAGCTTTCTTT CSVADRGFTEAFF
TRBJ1-5 NA NA 15 TRBV6-6 TGTGCCAGCAGTTACGCTCAACTGAGAGGCCAGCCCCAGCATTTT CASSYAQLRGQPQHF
TRBJ2-2 TRBD2 NA 16 TRBV11-3 TGTGCCAGCAGCTCCCTAACGGGAGGGCCGATCGGGGAGCTGTTTTTT CASSSLTGGPIGELFF
TRBJ2-1 NA few 14 TRBV15 TGTGCCACCAGCAGAGATTACGGAGACAATGAGCAGTTCTTC CATSRDYGDNEQFF
TRBJ2-5 NA NA 14 TRBV7-2 TGTGCCAGCAGCTCGGTCAAGCTTGTTGAGACCCAGTACTTC CASSSVKLVETQYF
TRBJ2-1 NA NA 14 TRBV21-1 TGTGCCAGCAGCAAACCCGGCGGGATAAATGAGCAGTTCTTC CASSKPGGINEQFF
TRBJ2-7 TRBD2 NA 15 TRBV6-1 TGTGCCAGCAGTGACGGACTAGTGGGGACCTACGAGCAGTACTTC CASSDGLVGTYEQYF
TRBJ1-2 NA NA 14 TRBV30 TGTGCCTGGAGCAGCTGGGGGGAGAACTATGGCTACACCTTC CAWSSWGENYGYTF
TRBJ1-1 TRBD1 NA 14 TRBV30 TGTGCCTCAGCACAGGGACAGGGGAGCACTGAAGCTTTCTTT CASAQGQGSTEAFF
TRBJ1-4 TRBD1 few 14 TRBV7-9 TGTGCCAGCAGCCAGGGGGCGGCTAATGAAAAACTGTTTTTT CASSQGAANEKLFF
TRBJ1-1 TRBD1 NA 11 TRBV10-3 TGTGCCATCGGGACAGGGACTGAAGCTTTCTTT CAIGTGTEAFF
TRBJ1-1 NA NA 15 TRBV6-6 TGTGCCAGCAAGACAGGAGTGGGACTGAACACTGAAGCTTTCTTT CASKTGVGLNTEAFF
TRBJ1-4 NA NA 15 TRBV2 TGTGCCAGCAGTGAAGTCTCCTTGACATCCCGAAAACTGTTTTTT CASSEVSLTSRKLFF
TRBJ1-5 NA NA 15 TRBV19 TGTGCCAGTAGTAGGGGCAGCTATAGCAATCAGCCCCAGCATTTT CASSRGSYSNQPQHF
TRBJ2-5 TRBD1 NA 15 TRBV19 TGTGCCAGTAGTACCGGGACAGGGTTTTCGGAGACCCAGTACTTC CASSTGTGFSETQYF
TRBJ1-5 NA NA 14 TRBV7-8 TGTGCCAGCAGTTCACAGGGAAGCAATCAGCCCCAGCATTTT CASSSQGSNQPQHF
TRBJ1-2 TRBD1 NA 13 TRBV6-1 TGTGCCAGCAGTGAGGACAGGGTTGGCGGCTACACCTTC CASSEDRVGGYTF